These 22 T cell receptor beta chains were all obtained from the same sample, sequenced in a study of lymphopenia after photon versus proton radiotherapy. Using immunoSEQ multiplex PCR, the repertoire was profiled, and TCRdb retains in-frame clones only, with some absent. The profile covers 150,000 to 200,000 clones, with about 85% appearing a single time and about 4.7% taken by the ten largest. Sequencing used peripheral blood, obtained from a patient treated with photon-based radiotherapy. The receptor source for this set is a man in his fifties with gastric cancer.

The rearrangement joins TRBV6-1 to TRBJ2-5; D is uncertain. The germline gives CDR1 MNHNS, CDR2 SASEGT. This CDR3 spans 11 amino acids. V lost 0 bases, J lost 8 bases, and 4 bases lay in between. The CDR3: CASSEALTQYF. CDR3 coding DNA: TGTGCCAGCAGTGAAGCGTTAACCCAGTACTTC.

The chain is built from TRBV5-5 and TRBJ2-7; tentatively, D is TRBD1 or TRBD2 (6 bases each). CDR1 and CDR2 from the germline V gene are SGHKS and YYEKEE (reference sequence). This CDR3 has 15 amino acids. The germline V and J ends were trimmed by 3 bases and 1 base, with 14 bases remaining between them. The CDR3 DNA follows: TGTGCCAGCAGCTGGGGGGCGAGAGGATCCTACGAGCAGTACTTC. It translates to CASSWGARGSYEQYF.

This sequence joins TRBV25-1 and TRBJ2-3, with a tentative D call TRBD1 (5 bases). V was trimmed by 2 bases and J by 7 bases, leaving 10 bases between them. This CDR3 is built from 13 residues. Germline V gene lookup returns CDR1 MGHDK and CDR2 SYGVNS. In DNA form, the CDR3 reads TGTGCCAGCAGTGAAGTCAGGGTAAATACGCAGTATTTT. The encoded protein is CASSEVRVNTQYF.

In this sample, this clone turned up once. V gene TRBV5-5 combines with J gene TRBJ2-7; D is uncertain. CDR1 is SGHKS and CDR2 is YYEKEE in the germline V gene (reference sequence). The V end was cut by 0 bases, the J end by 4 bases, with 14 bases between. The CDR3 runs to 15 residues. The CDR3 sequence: CASSLAVSEMYEQYF. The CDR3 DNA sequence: TGTGCCAGCAGCTTGGCGGTTTCAGAAATGTACGAGCAGTACTTC.

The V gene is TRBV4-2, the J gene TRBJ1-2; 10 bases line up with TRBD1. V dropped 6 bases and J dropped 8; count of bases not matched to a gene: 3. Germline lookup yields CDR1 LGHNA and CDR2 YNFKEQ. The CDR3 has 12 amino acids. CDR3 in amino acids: CASRKGQGGYTF. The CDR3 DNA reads TGTGCCAGCAGAAAGGGACAGGGGGGCTACACCTTC.

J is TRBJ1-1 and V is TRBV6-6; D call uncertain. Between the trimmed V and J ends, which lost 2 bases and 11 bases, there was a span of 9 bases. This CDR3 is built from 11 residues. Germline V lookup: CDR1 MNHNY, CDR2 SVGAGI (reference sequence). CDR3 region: CASSYSRKAFF. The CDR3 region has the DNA TGTGCCAGCAGTTACAGCCGGAAGGCTTTCTTT.

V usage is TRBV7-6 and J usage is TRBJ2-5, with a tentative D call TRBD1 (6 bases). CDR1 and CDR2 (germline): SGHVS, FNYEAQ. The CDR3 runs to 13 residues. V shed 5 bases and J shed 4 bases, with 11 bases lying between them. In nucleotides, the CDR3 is TGTGCCAGCAGCCCAACAGGGTCAGAGACCCAGTACTTC. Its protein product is CASSPTGSETQYF.

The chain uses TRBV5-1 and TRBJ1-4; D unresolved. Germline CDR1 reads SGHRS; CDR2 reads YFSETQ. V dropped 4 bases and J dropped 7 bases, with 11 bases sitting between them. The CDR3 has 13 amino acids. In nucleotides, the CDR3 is TGCGCCAGCAGCGTAATAGGAAGTGAAAAACTGTTTTTT. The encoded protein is CASSVIGSEKLFF.

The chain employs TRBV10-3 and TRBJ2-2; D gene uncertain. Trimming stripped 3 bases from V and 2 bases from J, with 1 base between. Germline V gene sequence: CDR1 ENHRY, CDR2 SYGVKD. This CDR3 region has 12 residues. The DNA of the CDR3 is TGTGCCATCAGTGAAAACACCGGGGAGCTGTTTTTT. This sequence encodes CAISENTGELFF.

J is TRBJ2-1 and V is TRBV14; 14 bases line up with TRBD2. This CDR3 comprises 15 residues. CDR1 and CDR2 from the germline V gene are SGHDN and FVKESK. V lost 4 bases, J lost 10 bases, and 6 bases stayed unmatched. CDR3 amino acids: CASSLGLAGAGEQFF. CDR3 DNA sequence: TGTGCCAGCAGCCTGGGACTAGCGGGAGCAGGCGAGCAGTTCTTC.

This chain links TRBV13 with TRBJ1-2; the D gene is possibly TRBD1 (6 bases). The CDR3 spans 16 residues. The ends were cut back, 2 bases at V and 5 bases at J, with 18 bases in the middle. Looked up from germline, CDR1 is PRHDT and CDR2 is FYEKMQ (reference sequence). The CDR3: CASSLTGDRTFYGYTF. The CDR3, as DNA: TGTGCCAGCAGCTTAACGGGCGACAGGACATTTTATGGCTACACCTTC.

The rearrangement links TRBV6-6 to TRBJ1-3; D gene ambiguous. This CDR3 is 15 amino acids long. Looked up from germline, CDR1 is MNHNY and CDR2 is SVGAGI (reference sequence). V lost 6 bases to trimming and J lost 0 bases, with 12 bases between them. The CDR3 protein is CASSDVTFSGNTIYF. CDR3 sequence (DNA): TGTGCCAGCAGCGATGTGACATTCTCTGGAAACACCATATATTTT.

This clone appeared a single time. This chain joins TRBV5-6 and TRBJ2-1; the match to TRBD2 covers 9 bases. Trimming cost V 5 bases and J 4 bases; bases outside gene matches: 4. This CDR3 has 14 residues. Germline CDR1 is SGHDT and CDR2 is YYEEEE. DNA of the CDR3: TGTGCCAGCAGACTTAGCGGGAGATACAATGAGCAGTTCTTC. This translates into CASRLSGRYNEQFF.

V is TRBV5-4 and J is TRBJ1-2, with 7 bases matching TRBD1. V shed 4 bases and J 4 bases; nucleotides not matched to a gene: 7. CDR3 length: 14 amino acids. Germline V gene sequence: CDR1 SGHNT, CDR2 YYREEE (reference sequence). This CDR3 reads CASSREGAGYGYTF. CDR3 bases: TGTGCCAGCAGCCGGGAGGGGGCAGGCTATGGCTACACCTTC.

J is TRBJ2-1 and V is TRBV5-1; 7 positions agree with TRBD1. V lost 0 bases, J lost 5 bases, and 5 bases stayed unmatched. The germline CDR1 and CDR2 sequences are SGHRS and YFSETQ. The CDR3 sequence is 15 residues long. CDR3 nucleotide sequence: TGCGCCAGCAGCTTGGAGGGGGCCCCCAACAATGAGCAGTTCTTC. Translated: CASSLEGAPNNEQFF.

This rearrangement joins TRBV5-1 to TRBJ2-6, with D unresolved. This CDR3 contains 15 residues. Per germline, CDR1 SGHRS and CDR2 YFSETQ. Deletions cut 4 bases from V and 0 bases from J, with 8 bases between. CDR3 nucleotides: TGCGCCAGCAGCCGAACGGGCTCTGGGGCCAACGTCCTGACTTTC. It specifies CASSRTGSGANVLTF.

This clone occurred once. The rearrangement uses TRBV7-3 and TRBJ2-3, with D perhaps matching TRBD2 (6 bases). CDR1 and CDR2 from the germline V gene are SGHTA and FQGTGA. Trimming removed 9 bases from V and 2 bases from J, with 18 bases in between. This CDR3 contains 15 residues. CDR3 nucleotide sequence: TGTGCCAGTCTGGATCTGGGGGGTCCCACAGATACGCAGTATTTT. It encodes CASLDLGGPTDTQYF.

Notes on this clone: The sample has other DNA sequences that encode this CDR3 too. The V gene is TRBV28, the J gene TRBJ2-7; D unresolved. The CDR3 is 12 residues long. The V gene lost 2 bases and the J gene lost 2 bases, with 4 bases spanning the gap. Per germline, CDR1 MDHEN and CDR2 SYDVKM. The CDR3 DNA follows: TGTGCCAGCAGTTTACCAGCCTACGAGCAGTACTTC. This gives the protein CASSLPAYEQYF.

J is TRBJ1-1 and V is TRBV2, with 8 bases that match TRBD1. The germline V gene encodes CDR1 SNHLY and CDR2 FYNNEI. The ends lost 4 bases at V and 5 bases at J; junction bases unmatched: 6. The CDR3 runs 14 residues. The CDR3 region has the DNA TGTGCCAGCAGTGTGGACAGGGAGGAAACTGAAGCTTTCTTT. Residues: CASSVDREETEAFF.

CDR3 coding DNA: TGTGCCAGCAGCGACCGCGGACAGGGGGAGACCCAGTACTTC. It codes for CASSDRGQGETQYF. The chain employs TRBV5-4 and TRBJ2-5, with 9 bases aligning to TRBD1. The CDR3 totals 14 residues. Germline V gives CDR1 SGHNT, CDR2 YYREEE (reference sequence). V was clipped by 4 bases and J by 5 bases; unmatched bases: 6.

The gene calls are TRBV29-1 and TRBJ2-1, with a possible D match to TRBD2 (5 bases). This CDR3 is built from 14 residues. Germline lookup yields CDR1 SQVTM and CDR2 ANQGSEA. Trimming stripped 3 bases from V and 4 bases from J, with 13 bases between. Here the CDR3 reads CSVESLRGYNEQFF. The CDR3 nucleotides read TGCAGCGTTGAGTCCCTGCGAGGGTACAATGAGCAGTTCTTC.

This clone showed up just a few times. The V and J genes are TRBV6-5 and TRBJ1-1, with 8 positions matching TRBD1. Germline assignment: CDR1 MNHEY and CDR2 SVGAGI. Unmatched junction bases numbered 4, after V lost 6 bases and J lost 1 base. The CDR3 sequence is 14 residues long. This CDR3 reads CASRRQGRNTEAFF. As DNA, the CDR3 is TGTGCCAGCAGGAGACAGGGGAGGAACACTGAAGCTTTCTTT.